This entry lists 31 T cell receptor beta chains sequenced from one sample in a study of cytomegalovirus exposure and HLA in healthy donors. PCR involved 60 Vbeta and 13 Jbeta primers. Only in-frame clones appear in the TCRdb table, and some are missing; sequencing was by immunoSEQ multiplex PCR. In the table there are more than 80,000 clones, approximately 80% of which are singletons. Sequenced input: PBMCs. The receptors were sampled from a man between 50 and 59 years old in good health and CMV-seronegative.

V and J are TRBV19 and TRBJ1-1, with D possibly TRBD1 on 6 matching bases. Per the germline V gene, CDR1 is LNHDA and CDR2 is SQIVND (reference sequence). With 7 bases removed from V and 3 bases from J, the gap between germline ends came to 12 bases. This CDR3 is built from 13 residues. The CDR3, as DNA: TGTGCCAGTACATATAAGGGGGACACTGAAGCTTTCTTT. Protein: CASTYKGDTEAFF.

V usage is TRBV5-1 and J usage is TRBJ1-5, with D uncertain. CDR3 length: 14 amino acids. Germline CDR1 and CDR2: SGHRS and YFSETQ. The germline V and J ends were trimmed by 0 bases and 1 base, with 5 bases remaining between them. CDR3 protein: CASSLAGSNQPQHF. As DNA, the CDR3 is TGCGCCAGCAGCTTGGCGGGAAGCAATCAGCCCCAGCATTTT.

The chain combines TRBV7-9 with TRBJ1-1; D is possibly TRBD1 (5 bases). Germline V lookup: CDR1 SEHNR, CDR2 FQNEAQ (reference sequence). This CDR3 is built from 14 residues. V was cut by 5 bases and J by 1 base, with 11 bases left in between. The CDR3 DNA follows: TGTGCCAGCAGCCAGAATGGGGCGAACACTGAAGCTTTCTTT. Translated, it gives CASSQNGANTEAFF.

This chain links TRBV4-1 with TRBJ1-4, with 9 bases fitting TRBD1. CDR1 and CDR2 (germline): MGHRA, YSYEKL. The CDR3 covers 15 residues. J was trimmed by 10 bases and V by 4 bases; bases with no gene match: 10. The CDR3 spells CASSLPGQGGGKLFF. For the CDR3, the DNA is TGCGCCAGCAGCCTCCCGGGACAGGGCGGGGGAAAACTGTTTTTT.

The chain couples TRBV6-5 to TRBJ2-3; 8 bases match TRBD1. This CDR3 spans 16 amino acids. Trimming at V came to 0 bases and at J to 7 bases, leaving 9 bases not matched to a gene. Germline CDR1 is MNHEY and CDR2 is SVGAGI. CDR3 in amino acids: CASSYSIGQGANTQYF. The CDR3 region has the DNA TGTGCCAGCAGTTACTCGATCGGCCAGGGGGCGAATACGCAGTATTTT.

V gene TRBV5-8 combines with J gene TRBJ1-1; D is perhaps TRBD1 (5 bases). The V end was cut by 4 bases, the J end by 3 bases, with 22 bases between. CDR3 length: 17 amino acids. CDR1 is SGHTS, CDR2 YDEGEE, per germline. The CDR3, as DNA: TGTGCCAGCAGCCCGTGTCAGGGCGCAGGATGTGACACTGAAGCTTTCTTT. Protein product: CASSPCQGAGCDTEAFF. Combining the CDR3 with reference TRBV5-8 and TRBJ1-1 gives the whole variable domain EAGVTQSPTHLIKTRGQQATLRCSPISGHTSVYWYQQALGLGLQFLLWYDEGEERNRGNFPPRFSGRQFPNYSSELNVNALELEDSALYLCASSPCQGAGCDTEAFFGQGTRLTVV.

V gene TRBV10-3 combines with J gene TRBJ2-7; a possible D gene is TRBD2 (5 bases). Trimming removed 3 bases from V and 7 bases from J, with 13 bases in between. The length of the CDR3 is 13 residues. Germline CDR1 and CDR2: ENHRY and SYGVKD. The CDR3, as DNA: TGTGCCATCAGTGAACAAGGCCCGGGAGAGCAGTACGTC. Residues: CAISEQGPGEQYV.

The chain links TRBV18 to TRBJ2-3; 8 positions agree with TRBD2. This CDR3 comprises 16 residues. The V gene's germline CDR1 is KGHSH and CDR2 LQKENI. Trimming removed 1 base from V and 0 bases from J; junction bases left unmatched: 3. This CDR3 is CASSPLAGTSTDTQYF. In DNA form, the CDR3 reads TGTGCCAGCTCACCACTAGCGGGGACTAGCACAGATACGCAGTATTTT.

Of note for this clone: This sample includes further DNA sequences coding for the same CDR3. The rearrangement joins TRBV7-9 to TRBJ2-5, with D maybe TRBD1 (6 bases). The germline V and J ends were trimmed by 1 base and 4 bases, with 10 bases remaining between them. In germline, CDR1 is SEHNR, CDR2 FQNEAQ (reference sequence). The CDR3 is 14 residues long. CDR3 protein: CASSLEQGRETQYF. The CDR3 DNA sequence: TGTGCCAGCAGCTTAGAACAGGGCCGAGAGACCCAGTACTTC.

The chain carries TRBV6-6 and TRBJ1-1; TRBD1 matches at 8 bases. This CDR3 comprises 13 residues. The ends lost 10 bases at V and 4 bases at J; junction bases unmatched: 8. Per the germline V gene, CDR1 is MNHNY and CDR2 is SVGAGI (reference sequence). The CDR3 bases are TGTGCCACCGAAGGACAGGGTTCCACTGAAGCTTTCTTT. Translated: CATEGQGSTEAFF.

This chain links TRBV27 with TRBJ1-3; possible D gene TRBD1, 6 bases. The CDR3 is 13 residues long. Trimming shortened V by 8 bases and J by 2 bases, and 10 bases separated the two germline ends. CDR1 is MNHEY, CDR2 SMNVEV, per germline (reference sequence). This CDR3 is CASRGAAGNTIYF. CDR3 sequence (DNA): TGTGCCAGCCGGGGGGCTGCTGGAAACACCATATATTTT.

The rearrangement uses TRBV18 and TRBJ2-5, with 7 bases fitting TRBD1. The CDR3 runs to 16 residues. J gave up 2 bases and V 4 bases, and 10 bases lay outside the gene matches. The germline V gene encodes CDR1 KGHSH and CDR2 LQKENI. The CDR3 reads CASSRDGDRAQETQYF. The CDR3 bases are TGTGCCAGCTCACGGGACGGCGACAGGGCACAAGAGACCCAGTACTTC.

V is TRBV6-1 and J is TRBJ1-5; tentatively, D is TRBD1 (6 bases). The CDR3 runs 16 residues. Germline V lookup: CDR1 MNHNS, CDR2 SASEGT. The V gene lost 0 bases and the J gene lost 7 bases, with 16 bases spanning the gap. The CDR3 coding sequence is TGTGCCAGCAGTGAAGCGGTGGGGGCCCCAGGGCAGCCCCAGCATTTT. It specifies CASSEAVGAPGQPQHF.

The J gene is TRBJ2-7, the V gene TRBV29-1, with 10 bases aligning to TRBD1. Germline V lookup: CDR1 SQVTM, CDR2 ANQGSEA. J lost 5 bases, V lost 4 bases, and 5 bases had no gene match. This CDR3 region has 13 residues. For the CDR3, the DNA is TGCAGCGTTGCCGGACAGGGGGATGACGAGCAGTACTTC. Translated, it gives CSVAGQGDDEQYF.

This clone was recorded once. The chain employs TRBV5-6 and TRBJ2-1; 8 bases are shared with TRBD2. The CDR3 runs to 12 residues. J lost 15 bases, V lost 0 bases, and 5 bases had no gene match. Germline-derived CDR1 and CDR2 are SGHDT and YYEEEE. This chain's CDR3 is CASSLGGTSPFF. CDR3 nucleotide sequence: TGTGCCAGCAGCTTGGGGGGGACTAGTCCGTTCTTC.

This clone occurred a few times. The V call is TRBV2, the J call TRBJ1-1, with 7 nucleotides matching TRBD1. The CDR3 totals 15 residues. Germline V gives CDR1 SNHLY, CDR2 FYNNEI. Losses at the gene ends were 1 base for V and 6 bases for J; bases not matched to a gene: 8. This CDR3 reads CASSEGQGGRAEAFF. In nucleotides, the CDR3 is TGTGCCAGCAGTGAAGGCCAGGGGGGCAGGGCTGAAGCTTTCTTT.

The V call is TRBV5-1, the J call TRBJ1-1, with 9 nucleotides matching TRBD1. The CDR3 contains 13 residues. In germline, CDR1 is SGHRS, CDR2 YFSETQ. V gave up 3 bases and J gave up 5 bases; unmatched junction bases: 2. The CDR3 loop reads CASSWTGETEAFF. The CDR3 region has the DNA TGCGCCAGCAGCTGGACAGGGGAAACTGAAGCTTTCTTT.

The rearrangement uses TRBV10-1 and TRBJ1-1, with 7 nucleotides matching TRBD1. Germline CDR1 WNHNN, CDR2 SYGVQD (reference sequence). J gave up 3 bases and V 5 bases, and 3 bases lay outside the gene matches. The CDR3 contains 13 residues. The CDR3 DNA reads as TGCGCCAGCAGTTGGGGGACAGACACTGAAGCTTTCTTT. Residues: CASSWGTDTEAFF.

The V and J genes are TRBV19 and TRBJ1-4; possible D gene TRBD1, 5 bases. The CDR3 is 17 residues long. Germline assignment: CDR1 LNHDA and CDR2 SQIVND (reference sequence). Deletions cut 1 base from V and 6 bases from J, with 18 bases between. The CDR3 DNA sequence: TGTGCCAGTAGTATAGGGAAGGGGCTCTTCAGGGATGAAAAACTGTTTTTT. It translates to CASSIGKGLFRDEKLFF. The variable domain in full, with the rest retrieved from reference TRBV19 and TRBJ1-4, is DGGITQSPKYLFRKEGQNVTLSCEQNLNHDAMYWYRQDPGQGLRLIYYSQIVNDFQKGDIAEGYSVSREKKESFPLTVTSAQKNPTAFYLCASSIGKGLFRDEKLFFGSGTQLSVL.

V and J are TRBV7-2 and TRBJ2-3; 11 bases align to TRBD2. The CDR3 length is 16 residues. The J segment lost 4 bases and the V segment lost 1 base, leaving 4 bases of the junction unmatched. CDR1 is SGHTA and CDR2 is FQGNSA in the germline V gene. For the CDR3, the DNA is TGTGCCAGCAGCTTAGTTAGCGGGGGGGCCGCAGATACGCAGTATTTT. Protein product: CASSLVSGGAADTQYF.

About this clone itself: In the same sample, other DNA sequences code for this CDR3. The chain recombines TRBV7-9 with TRBJ2-7, with TRBD1 matching over 11 bases. Germline lookup yields CDR1 SEHNR and CDR2 FQNEAQ (reference sequence). CDR3 length equals 14 residues. The V segment lost 5 bases and the J segment 7 bases; nucleotides outside the gene matches: 7. The CDR3 bases are TGTGCCAGCAGCCTCGGACAGGGGGCCTGGGAGCAGTACTTC. It is translated as CASSLGQGAWEQYF.

The genes are TRBV5-1 and TRBJ2-5; a possible D gene is TRBD2 (6 bases). The CDR3 is 14 amino acids. V lost 3 bases, J lost 2 bases, and 11 bases lay in between. Germline V gene lookup returns CDR1 SGHRS and CDR2 YFSETQ. Here the CDR3 DNA reads TGCGCCAGCAGCTCCAATGCGGGGCAAGAGACCCAGTACTTC. It is translated as CASSSNAGQETQYF.

The chain joins TRBV18 to TRBJ1-6; 9 bases map to TRBD1. Looked up from germline, CDR1 is KGHSH and CDR2 is LQKENI. This CDR3 contains 15 residues. Trimming cost V 4 bases and J 8 bases; bases outside gene matches: 6. CDR3 DNA sequence: TGTGCCAGCTCACTTAATAGACAGGGGGATTCACCCCTCCACTTT. Amino acids: CASSLNRQGDSPLHF. Based on the CDR3 plus reference TRBV18 and TRBJ1-6, the full variable domain is NAGVMQNPRHLVRRRGQEARLRCSPMKGHSHVYWYRQLPEEGLKFMVYLQKENIIDESGMPKERFSAEFPKEGPSILRIQQVVRGDSAAYFCASSLNRQGDSPLHFGNGTRLTVT.

The CDR3 is CASSQEIRGETQYF. The CDR3 bases are TGTGCCAGCAGCCAAGAAATTAGGGGAGAGACCCAGTACTTC. This chain connects TRBV4-2 to TRBJ2-5; D might be TRBD1 (5 bases). The CDR3 sequence is 14 residues long. CDR1 and CDR2 (germline): LGHNA, YNFKEQ. The V and J ends lost 0 bases and 4 bases respectively, with 9 bases between them.

The chain couples TRBV30 to TRBJ1-4; D might be TRBD1 (6 bases). Trimming shortened V by 3 bases and J by 8 bases, and 13 bases separated the two germline ends. Germline V lookup: CDR1 GTSNPN, CDR2 SVGIG (reference sequence). The CDR3 is 13 amino acids. The CDR3 sequence is CAWRSTGNEKLFF. CDR3 coding DNA: TGTGCCTGGAGAAGTACAGGGAACGAAAAACTGTTTTTT.

This chain joins TRBV5-1 and TRBJ2-3; D not certain. Deletions cut 2 bases from V and 5 bases from J, with 6 bases between. This CDR3 is 12 amino acids long. Germline CDR1 SGHRS, CDR2 YFSETQ. CDR3 sequence reads: CASSLPEDTQYF. DNA of the CDR3: TGCGCCAGCAGCTTACCAGAAGATACGCAGTATTTT.

This clone was seen a single time. The rearrangement uses TRBV4-3 and TRBJ1-5; D is unclear. The germline V and J ends were trimmed by 0 bases and 5 bases, with 11 bases remaining between them. This CDR3 is 15 amino acids long. Looked up from germline, CDR1 is LGHNA and CDR2 is YSLEER. Here the CDR3 DNA reads TGCGCCAGCAGCCAAGATTTGGCGGCTTATCAGCCCCAGCATTTT. Its translation is CASSQDLAAYQPQHF.

This clone was seen a single time. The chain is built from TRBV27 and TRBJ2-2; TRBD2 aligns across 11 bases. The V segment lost 6 bases and the J segment 7 bases; nucleotides outside the gene matches: 13. CDR3 length: 17 amino acids. Germline lookup yields CDR1 MNHEY and CDR2 SMNVEV (reference sequence). The CDR3 region has the DNA TGTGCCAGCAGCCTTAGCGGGGGGGACACACTTAACGGGGAGCTGTTTTTT. Protein sequence: CASSLSGGDTLNGELFF.

This clone was picked up a small number of times. The chain recombines TRBV15 with TRBJ1-1; D not resolved. With 1 base removed from V and 0 bases from J, the gap between germline ends came to 9 bases. Germline V gene sequence: CDR1 LNHNV, CDR2 YYDKDF (reference sequence). The CDR3 contains 15 residues. As DNA, the CDR3 is TGTGCCACCAGCAGAGCCCCCCAGATGAACACTGAAGCTTTCTTT. Amino acid sequence: CATSRAPQMNTEAFF.

The chain is built from TRBV5-5 and TRBJ1-1; unclear D gene. From germline, CDR1 is SGHKS and CDR2 YYEKEE (reference sequence). This CDR3 spans 14 amino acids. Trimming left V 2 bases short and J 3 bases short, with 11 bases between. This CDR3 reads CASSLELGHTEAFF. In nucleotides, the CDR3 is TGTGCCAGCAGCTTAGAGCTAGGCCACACTGAAGCTTTCTTT.

The V and J genes are TRBV10-2 and TRBJ1-4; no firm D call. The CDR3 runs to 11 residues. CDR1 and CDR2 from the germline V gene are WSHSY and SAAADI. Trimming took 6 bases from V and 8 from J, leaving 7 bases between them. In nucleotides, the CDR3 is TGCGCCAGCAGGAGTCCCGAAAAACTGTTTTTT. It is translated as CASRSPEKLFF.